The present TCR beta chain was sequenced within a study of T cell changes during pregnancy in multiple sclerosis (dated by TCRdb to between 2018 and 2020). For context, the study as a whole: The study examined how the T cell repertoire changed over the course of pregnancy in women with multiple sclerosis.

The CDR1 and CDR2 encoded by the germline V gene (reference sequence) are SEHNR and FQNEAQ. Trimming removed 5 bases from V and 5 bases from J; the gene matches leave 5 bases unexplained. The CDR3 contains 15 residues, cysteine and phenylalanine counted. Only CDR3 DNA is held: 45 bases, read in frame from base 1. With regard to this clone: Its cognate antigen has yet to be identified. Nothing much larger sits one base from this clone, and base qualities are not available.

Receptor amplification or capture employed the immunoSEQ multiplex PCR assay. TCRdb provides this immuneACCESS table in a form limited to in-frame rearrangements. Some clones are lacking; in checked studies, under half of them reflect an unresolved V gene, and why the rest are absent is not known. The sample data list just under 20,000 clones, and roughly 90% of these were observed just once. 5.8% of the sample goes to the ten largest clones. Here the chain combines TRBV7-9 and TRBJ2-1, with 11 bases matching TRBD1. This receptor was taken from a female donor in good health, enrolled as a control in a pregnancy study. The material sequenced was CD8+ T cells from peripheral blood mononuclear cells, taken in the third trimester of pregnancy. The CDR3 is CASSDPGQGDNEQFF. The bases read TGTGCCAGCAGCGACCCGGGACAGGGGGACAATGAGCAGTTCTTC.